A single sample gave rise to the 2 T cell receptor beta chains below, sequenced in a study of long-term antiretroviral therapy in people with HIV (dated by TCRdb to 2022 to 2024). The immunoSEQ hsTCRB v3.0 assay was used at survey level resolution for TRB variable region sequencing. TCRdb limited this immuneACCESS table to in-frame rearrangements with V and J called. A share of clones is missing; checked studies link under half to unresolved V genes, and the rest is unexplained. A total of 10,000 or so clones appear in this sample, roughly four fifths of them only once. Of the sample, more than 15% falls within the top ten clones. The sequences come from unsorted PBMCs, collected 0.7 years after starting antiretroviral therapy. Receptor source: a man aged 35 to 55 with HIV.

This clone was seen just once. The V gene is TRBV7-9, the J gene TRBJ2-3, with 16 bases identical to TRBD2. This CDR3 is built from 17 residues. Germline V gene lookup returns CDR1 SEHNR and CDR2 FQNEAQ (reference sequence). The J segment lost 0 bases and the V segment lost 5 bases, leaving 2 bases of the junction unmatched. Here the CDR3 DNA reads TGTGCCAGCAGCCCGGGACTAGCGGGAGGGAGCACAGATACGCAGTATTTT. Protein product: CASSPGLAGGSTDTQYF.

The V and J genes are TRBV7-9 and TRBJ2-7; D is possibly TRBD1 (6 bases). V was clipped by 3 bases and J by 2 bases, with 17 bases between them. The CDR3 is made up of 16 amino acids. The germline V gene encodes CDR1 SEHNR and CDR2 FQNEAQ (reference sequence). This CDR3 reads CASSFPKTGDPYEQYF. CDR3 nucleotide sequence: TGTGCCAGCAGCTTTCCAAAGACAGGTGATCCCTACGAGCAGTACTTC.